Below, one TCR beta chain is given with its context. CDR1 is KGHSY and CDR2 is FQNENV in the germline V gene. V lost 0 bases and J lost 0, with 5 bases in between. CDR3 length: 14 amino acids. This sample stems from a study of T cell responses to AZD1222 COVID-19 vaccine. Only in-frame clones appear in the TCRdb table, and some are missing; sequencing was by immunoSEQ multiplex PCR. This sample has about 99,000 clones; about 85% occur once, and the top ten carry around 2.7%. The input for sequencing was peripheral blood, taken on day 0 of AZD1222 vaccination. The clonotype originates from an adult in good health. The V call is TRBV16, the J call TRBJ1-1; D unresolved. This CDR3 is CASSQSTVNTEAFF. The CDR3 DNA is TGTGCCAGCAGCCAATCGACCGTGAACACTGAAGCTTTCTTT.